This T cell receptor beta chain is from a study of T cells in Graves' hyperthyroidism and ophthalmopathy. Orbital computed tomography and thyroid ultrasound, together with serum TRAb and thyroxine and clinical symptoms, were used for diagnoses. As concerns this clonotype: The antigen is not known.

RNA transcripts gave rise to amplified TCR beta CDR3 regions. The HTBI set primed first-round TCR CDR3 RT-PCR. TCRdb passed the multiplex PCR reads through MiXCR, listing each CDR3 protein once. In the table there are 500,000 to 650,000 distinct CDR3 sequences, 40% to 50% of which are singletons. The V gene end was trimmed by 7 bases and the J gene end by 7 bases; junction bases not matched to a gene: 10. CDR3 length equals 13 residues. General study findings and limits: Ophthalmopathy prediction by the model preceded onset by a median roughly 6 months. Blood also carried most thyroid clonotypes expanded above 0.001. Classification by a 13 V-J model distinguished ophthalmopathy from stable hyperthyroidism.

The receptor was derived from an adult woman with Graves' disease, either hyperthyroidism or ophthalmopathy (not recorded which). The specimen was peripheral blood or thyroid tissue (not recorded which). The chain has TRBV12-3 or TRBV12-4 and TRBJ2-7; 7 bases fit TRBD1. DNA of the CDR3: TGTGCCAGCAAGATGACAGGGACGGAGGAGCAGTACTTC. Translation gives CASKMTGTEEQYF.